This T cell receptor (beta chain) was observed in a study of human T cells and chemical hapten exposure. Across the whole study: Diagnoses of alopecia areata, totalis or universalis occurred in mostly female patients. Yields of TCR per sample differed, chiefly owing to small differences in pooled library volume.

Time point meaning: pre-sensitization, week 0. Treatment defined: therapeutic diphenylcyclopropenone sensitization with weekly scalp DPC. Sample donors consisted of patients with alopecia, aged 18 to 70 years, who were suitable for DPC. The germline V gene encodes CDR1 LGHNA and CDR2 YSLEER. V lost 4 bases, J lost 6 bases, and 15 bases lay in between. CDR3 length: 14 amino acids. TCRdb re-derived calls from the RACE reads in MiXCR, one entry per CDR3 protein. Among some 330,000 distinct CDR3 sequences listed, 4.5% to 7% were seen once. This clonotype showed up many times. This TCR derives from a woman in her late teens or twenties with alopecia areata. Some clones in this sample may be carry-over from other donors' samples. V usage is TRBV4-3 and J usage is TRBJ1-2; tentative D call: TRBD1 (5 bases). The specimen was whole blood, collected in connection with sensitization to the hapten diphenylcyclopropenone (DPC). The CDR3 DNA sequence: TGCGCCAGCAGCCCCCCTGGATGGGGGAATGGCTACACCTTC. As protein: CASSPPGWGNGYTF.